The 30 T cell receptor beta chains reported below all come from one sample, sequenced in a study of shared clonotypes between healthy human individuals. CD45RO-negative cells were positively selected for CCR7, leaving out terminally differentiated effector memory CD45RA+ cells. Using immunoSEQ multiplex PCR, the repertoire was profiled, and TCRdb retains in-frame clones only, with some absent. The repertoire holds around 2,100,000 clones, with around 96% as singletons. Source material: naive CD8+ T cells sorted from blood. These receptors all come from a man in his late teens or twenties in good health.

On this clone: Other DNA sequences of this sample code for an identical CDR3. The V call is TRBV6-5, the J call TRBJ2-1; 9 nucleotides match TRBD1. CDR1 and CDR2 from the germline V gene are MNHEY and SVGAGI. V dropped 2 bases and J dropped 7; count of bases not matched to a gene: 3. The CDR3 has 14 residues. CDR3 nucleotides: TGTGCCAGCAGTTACGGACAGGGGTCAAATGAGCAGTTCTTC. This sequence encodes CASSYGQGSNEQFF.

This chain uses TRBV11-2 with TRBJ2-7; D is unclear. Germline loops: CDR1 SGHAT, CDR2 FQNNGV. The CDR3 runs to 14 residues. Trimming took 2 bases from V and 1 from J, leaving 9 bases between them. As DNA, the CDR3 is TGTGCCAGCAGCTTACGCGACTTATCCTACGAGCAGTACTTC. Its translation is CASSLRDLSYEQYF. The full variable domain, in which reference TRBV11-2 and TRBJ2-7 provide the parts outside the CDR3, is EAGVAQSPRYKIIEKRQSVAFWCNPISGHATLYWYQQILGQGPKLLIQFQNNGVVDDSQLPKDRFSAERLKGVDSTLKIQPAKLEDSAVYLCASSLRDLSYEQYFGPGTRLTVT.

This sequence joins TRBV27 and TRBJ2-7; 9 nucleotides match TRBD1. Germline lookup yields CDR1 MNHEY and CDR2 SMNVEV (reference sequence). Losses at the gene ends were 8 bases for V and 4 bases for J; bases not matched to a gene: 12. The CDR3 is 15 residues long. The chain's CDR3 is CASGLTGTGMYEQYF. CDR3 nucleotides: TGTGCCAGCGGCCTAACCGGGACAGGGATGTACGAGCAGTACTTC.

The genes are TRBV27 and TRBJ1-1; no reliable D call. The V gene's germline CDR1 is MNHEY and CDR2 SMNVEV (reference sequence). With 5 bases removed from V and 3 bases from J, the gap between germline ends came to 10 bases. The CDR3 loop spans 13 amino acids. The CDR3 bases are TGTGCCAGCAGTCACCCCCCGGACACTGAAGCTTTCTTT. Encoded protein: CASSHPPDTEAFF.

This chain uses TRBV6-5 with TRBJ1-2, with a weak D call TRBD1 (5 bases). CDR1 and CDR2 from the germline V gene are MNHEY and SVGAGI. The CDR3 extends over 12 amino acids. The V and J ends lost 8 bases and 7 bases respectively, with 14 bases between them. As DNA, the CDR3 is TGTGCCAGCGCCCCCGGGGCCGGTGGCTACACCTTC. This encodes CASAPGAGGYTF.

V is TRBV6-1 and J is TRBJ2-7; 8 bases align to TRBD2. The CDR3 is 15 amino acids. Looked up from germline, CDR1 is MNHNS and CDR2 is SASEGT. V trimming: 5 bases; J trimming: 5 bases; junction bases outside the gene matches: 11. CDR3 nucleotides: TGTGCCAGCAGTAGAGGTAGCGGGATAAAGAACGAGCAGTACTTC. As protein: CASSRGSGIKNEQYF.

The CDR3 here is CASGLTGGPYNEQFF. The CDR3 region has the DNA TGTGCCAGTGGACTGACCGGCGGGCCCTACAATGAGCAGTTCTTC. The chain has TRBV19 and TRBJ2-1, with D perhaps matching TRBD2 (5 bases). This CDR3 is 15 amino acids long. Trimming pared 8 bases from V and 2 bases from J, leaving 16 bases between. Germline-derived CDR1 and CDR2 are LNHDA and SQIVND (reference sequence).

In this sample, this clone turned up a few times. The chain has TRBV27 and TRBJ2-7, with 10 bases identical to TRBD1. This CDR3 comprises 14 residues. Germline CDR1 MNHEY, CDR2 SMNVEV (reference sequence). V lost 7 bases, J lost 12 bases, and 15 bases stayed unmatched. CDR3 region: CASTPTPDRGRGYF. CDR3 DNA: TGTGCCAGCACCCCTACCCCCGACAGGGGGCGAGGGTACTTC.

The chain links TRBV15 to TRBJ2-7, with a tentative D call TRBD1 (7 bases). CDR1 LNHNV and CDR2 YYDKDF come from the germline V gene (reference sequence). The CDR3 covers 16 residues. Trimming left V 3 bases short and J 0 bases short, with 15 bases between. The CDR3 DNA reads TGTGCCACCAGCAGCCCAGGGGGGCCAAGCTCCTACGAGCAGTACTTC. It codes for CATSSPGGPSSYEQYF.

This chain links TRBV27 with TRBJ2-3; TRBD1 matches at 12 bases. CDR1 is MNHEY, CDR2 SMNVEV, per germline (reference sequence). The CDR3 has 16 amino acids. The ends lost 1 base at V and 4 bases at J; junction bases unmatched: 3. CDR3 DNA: TGTGCCAGCAGTTTATTCGGGACAGGGGGCCCAGATACGCAGTATTTT. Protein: CASSLFGTGGPDTQYF.

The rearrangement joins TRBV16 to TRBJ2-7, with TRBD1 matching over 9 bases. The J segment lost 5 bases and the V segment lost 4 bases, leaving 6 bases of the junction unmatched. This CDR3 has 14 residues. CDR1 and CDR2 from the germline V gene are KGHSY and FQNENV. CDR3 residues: CASSPRDRVDEQYF. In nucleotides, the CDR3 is TGTGCCAGCAGCCCCCGGGACAGGGTAGACGAGCAGTACTTC.

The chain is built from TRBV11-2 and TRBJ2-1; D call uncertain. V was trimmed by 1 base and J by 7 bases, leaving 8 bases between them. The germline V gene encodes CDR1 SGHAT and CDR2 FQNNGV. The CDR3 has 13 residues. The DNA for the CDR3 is TGTGCCAGCAGCTTAGTTTATTCGAATGAGCAGTTCTTC. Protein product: CASSLVYSNEQFF.

In nucleotides, the CDR3 is TGTGCCAGCAGCGCCACAGGGAGCTCCTACGAGCAGTACTTC. Translating it yields CASSATGSSYEQYF. The chain uses TRBV5-6 and TRBJ2-7, with D possibly TRBD1 on 6 matching bases. The length of the CDR3 is 14 residues. Germline V lookup: CDR1 SGHDT, CDR2 YYEEEE. The ends were cut back, 4 bases at V and 0 bases at J, with 11 bases in the middle.

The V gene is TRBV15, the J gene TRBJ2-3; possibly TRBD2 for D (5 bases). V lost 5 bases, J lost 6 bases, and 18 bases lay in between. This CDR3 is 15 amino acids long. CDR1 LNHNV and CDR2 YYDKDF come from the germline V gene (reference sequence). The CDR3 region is CATSAGILVHDTQYF. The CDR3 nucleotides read TGTGCCACCAGCGCCGGGATACTAGTACATGATACGCAGTATTTT.

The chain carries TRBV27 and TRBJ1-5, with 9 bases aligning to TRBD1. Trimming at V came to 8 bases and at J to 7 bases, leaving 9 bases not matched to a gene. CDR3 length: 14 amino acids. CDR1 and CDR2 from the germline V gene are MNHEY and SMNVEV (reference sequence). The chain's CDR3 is CASGLTGGGQPQHF. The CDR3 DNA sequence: TGTGCCAGCGGGTTGACAGGGGGAGGGCAGCCCCAGCATTTT.

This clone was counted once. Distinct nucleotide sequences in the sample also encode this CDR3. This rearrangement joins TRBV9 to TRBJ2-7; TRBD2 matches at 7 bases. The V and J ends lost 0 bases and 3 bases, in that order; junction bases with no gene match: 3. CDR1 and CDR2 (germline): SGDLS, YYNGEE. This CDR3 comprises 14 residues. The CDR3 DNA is TGTGCCAGCAGCGTAGGCGGGAGAGGCTACGAGCAGTACTTC. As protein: CASSVGGRGYEQYF.

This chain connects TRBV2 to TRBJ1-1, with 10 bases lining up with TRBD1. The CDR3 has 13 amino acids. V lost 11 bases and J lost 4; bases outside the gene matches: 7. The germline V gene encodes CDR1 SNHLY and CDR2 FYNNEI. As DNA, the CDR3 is TGTGCCGGGGCGGGACAGGGGTTCACTGAAGCTTTCTTT. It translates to CAGAGQGFTEAFF.

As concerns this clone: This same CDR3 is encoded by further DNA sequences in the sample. The CDR3 DNA is TGTGCCAGTAGTATCGGTTATGGCTACACCTTC. Translation: CASSIGYGYTF. The rearrangement uses TRBV19 and TRBJ1-2; D call uncertain. Trimming pared 3 bases from V and 5 bases from J, leaving 4 bases between. Germline assignment: CDR1 LNHDA and CDR2 SQIVND (reference sequence). The CDR3 has 11 amino acids.

The CDR3 DNA follows: TGTGCCAGCAGCTTAGGTGGATACCACTACGAGCAGTACTTC. Translating it yields CASSLGGYHYEQYF. The chain recombines TRBV11-2 with TRBJ2-7; D is unresolved. Trimming took 1 base from V and 3 from J, leaving 10 bases between them. The germline gives CDR1 SGHAT, CDR2 FQNNGV. The CDR3 runs to 14 residues.

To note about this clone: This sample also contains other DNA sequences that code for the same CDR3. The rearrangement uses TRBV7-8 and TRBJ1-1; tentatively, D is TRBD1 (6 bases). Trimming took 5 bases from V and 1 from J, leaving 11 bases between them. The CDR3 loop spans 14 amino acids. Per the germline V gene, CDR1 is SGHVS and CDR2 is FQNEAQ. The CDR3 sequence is CASSPWTENTEAFF. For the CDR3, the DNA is TGTGCCAGCAGCCCATGGACAGAGAACACTGAAGCTTTCTTT.

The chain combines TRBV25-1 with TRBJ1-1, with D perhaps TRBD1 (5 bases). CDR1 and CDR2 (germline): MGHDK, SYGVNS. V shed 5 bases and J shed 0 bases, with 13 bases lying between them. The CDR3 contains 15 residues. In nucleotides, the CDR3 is TGTGCCAGCAGTCATCGGCTGGGGGTGAACACTGAAGCTTTCTTT. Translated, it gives CASSHRLGVNTEAFF.

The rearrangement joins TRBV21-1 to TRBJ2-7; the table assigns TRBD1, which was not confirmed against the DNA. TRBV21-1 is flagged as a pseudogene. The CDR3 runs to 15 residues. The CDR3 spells CASSTHRVSSYEQYF. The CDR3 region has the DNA TGTGCCAGCAGCACCCACAGGGTTAGCTCCTACGAGCAGTACTTC.

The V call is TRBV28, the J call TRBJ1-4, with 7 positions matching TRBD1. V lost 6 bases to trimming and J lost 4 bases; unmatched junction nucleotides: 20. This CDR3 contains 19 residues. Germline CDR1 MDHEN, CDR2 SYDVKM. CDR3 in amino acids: CASSPPSNSIQGVNEKLFF. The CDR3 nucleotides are TGTGCCAGCAGCCCCCCCTCCAACTCAATTCAGGGGGTTAATGAAAAACTGTTTTTT.

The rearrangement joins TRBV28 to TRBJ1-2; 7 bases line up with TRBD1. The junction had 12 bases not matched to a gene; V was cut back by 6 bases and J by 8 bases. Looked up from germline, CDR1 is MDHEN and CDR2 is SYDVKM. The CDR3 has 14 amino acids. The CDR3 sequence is CASRQPGGISGYTF. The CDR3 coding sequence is TGTGCCAGCAGGCAGCCAGGGGGGATTAGCGGCTACACCTTC.

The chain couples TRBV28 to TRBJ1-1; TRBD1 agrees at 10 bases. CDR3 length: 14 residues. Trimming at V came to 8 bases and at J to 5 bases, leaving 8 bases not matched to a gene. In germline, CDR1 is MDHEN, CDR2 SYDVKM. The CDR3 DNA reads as TGTGCCAGCTCCCAGGACAGGGGGGGGACTGAAGCTTTCTTT. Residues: CASSQDRGGTEAFF.

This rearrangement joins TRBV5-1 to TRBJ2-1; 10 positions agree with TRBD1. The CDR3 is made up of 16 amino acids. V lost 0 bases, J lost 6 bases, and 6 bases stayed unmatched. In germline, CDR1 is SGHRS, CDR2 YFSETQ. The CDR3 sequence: CASSLGPGQGFNEQFF. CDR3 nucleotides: TGCGCCAGCAGCTTGGGGCCGGGACAGGGGTTCAATGAGCAGTTCTTC.

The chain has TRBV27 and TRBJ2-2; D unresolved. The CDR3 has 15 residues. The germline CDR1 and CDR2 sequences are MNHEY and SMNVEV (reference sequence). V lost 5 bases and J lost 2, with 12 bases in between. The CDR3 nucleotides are TGTGCCAGCAGTCTGATGACACTTAACACCGGGGAGCTGTTTTTT. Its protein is CASSLMTLNTGELFF.

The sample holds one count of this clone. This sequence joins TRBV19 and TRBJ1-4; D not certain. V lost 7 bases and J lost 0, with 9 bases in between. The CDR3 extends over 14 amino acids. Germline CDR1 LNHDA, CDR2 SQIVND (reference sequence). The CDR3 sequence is CASTLSATNEKLFF. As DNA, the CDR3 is TGTGCCAGTACCCTATCTGCAACTAATGAAAAACTGTTTTTT.

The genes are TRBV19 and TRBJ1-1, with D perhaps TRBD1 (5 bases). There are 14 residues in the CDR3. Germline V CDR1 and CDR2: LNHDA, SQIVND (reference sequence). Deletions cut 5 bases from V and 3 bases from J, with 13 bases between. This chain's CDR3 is CASSRGTEDTEAFF. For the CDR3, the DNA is TGTGCCAGTAGTCGGGGGACGGAGGACACTGAAGCTTTCTTT.

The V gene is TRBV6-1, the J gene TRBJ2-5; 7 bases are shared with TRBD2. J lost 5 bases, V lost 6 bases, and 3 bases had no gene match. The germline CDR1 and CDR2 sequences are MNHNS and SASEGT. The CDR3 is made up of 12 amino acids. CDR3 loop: CASSPGGETQYF. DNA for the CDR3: TGTGCCAGCAGCCCGGGAGGTGAGACCCAGTACTTC.